This is a list of T cell receptor beta chains from one sample in a study of shared T cell receptors in the human thymus. This table comes from immunoSEQ multiplex PCR, and its TCRdb copy is limited to in-frame clones, with some not included. This table has some 760,000 clones, approximately 85% appearing once. These same data were also listed under a study on human thymus T cells.

Sequencing used thymocytes. The receptors here all came from a girl in the first two years of life with a congenital heart defect. Both conserved end residues are part of each CDR3. Each record gives: V gene, J gene, clone size, D gene, CDR3 DNA, CDR3 protein. D genes are given only for firm matches. Clone size is given for some rows only: seen once, a few or many times, or a class if the clone is expanded.

TRBV4-1	TRBJ2-5	few	TRBD2	TGCGCCAGCAGCCAAGATCAGCGGGGGGGCCAAGAGACCCAGTACTTC	CASSQDQRGGQETQYF
TRBV6-5	TRBJ2-5	NA	NA	TGTGCCAGCAGTTACTCGGCAGGCGACCAAGAGACCCAGTACTTC	CASSYSAGDQETQYF
TRBV4-3	TRBJ1-2	NA	NA	TGCGCCAGCAGCCAAGATCCAGGGCCCTATGGCTACACCTTC	CASSQDPGPYGYTF
TRBV30	TRBJ1-1	once	NA	TGTGCCTGGGCCACAGGCCTCAGGAACACTGAAGCTTTCTTT	CAWATGLRNTEAFF
TRBV5-4	TRBJ1-1	NA	TRBD1	TGTGCCACCGGGACAGGGTATAACACTGAAGCTTTCTTT	CATGTGYNTEAFF
TRBV7-9	TRBJ2-2	NA	TRBD2	TGTGCCAGCAGCTTAGGACTAGCGCGGAACACCGGGGAGCTGTTTTTT	CASSLGLARNTGELFF
TRBV5-4	TRBJ2-7	NA	NA	TGTGCCAGCAGCTCAGATATGGACTGGGATTCCTACGAGCAGTACTTC	CASSSDMDWDSYEQYF
TRBV28	TRBJ2-3	once	NA	TGTGCCAGCAGTTCTTTCCCCCCAACAGGGATCCTCACAGATACGCAGTATTTT	CASSSFPPTGILTDTQYF
TRBV9	TRBJ1-2	NA	NA	TGTGCCAGCAGCGCCGGACAGTCTAACTATGGCTACACCTTC	CASSAGQSNYGYTF
TRBV27	TRBJ2-1	NA	TRBD2	TGTGCCAGCAGTTTAATGTTTAGAAGGACTAGCGGGGGGGCGATGGAGCAGTTCTTC	CASSLMFRRTSGGAMEQFF
TRBV4-1	TRBJ2-7	NA	TRBD1	TGCGCCAGCAGCCAAGATAAAAGGGCGGACAGGGACCCCGGCGAGCAGTACTTC	CASSQDKRADRDPGEQYF
TRBV10-3	TRBJ1-2	NA	NA	TGTGCCATCAGTGAGCCAGGCTTTGATGGCTACACCTTC	CAISEPGFDGYTF